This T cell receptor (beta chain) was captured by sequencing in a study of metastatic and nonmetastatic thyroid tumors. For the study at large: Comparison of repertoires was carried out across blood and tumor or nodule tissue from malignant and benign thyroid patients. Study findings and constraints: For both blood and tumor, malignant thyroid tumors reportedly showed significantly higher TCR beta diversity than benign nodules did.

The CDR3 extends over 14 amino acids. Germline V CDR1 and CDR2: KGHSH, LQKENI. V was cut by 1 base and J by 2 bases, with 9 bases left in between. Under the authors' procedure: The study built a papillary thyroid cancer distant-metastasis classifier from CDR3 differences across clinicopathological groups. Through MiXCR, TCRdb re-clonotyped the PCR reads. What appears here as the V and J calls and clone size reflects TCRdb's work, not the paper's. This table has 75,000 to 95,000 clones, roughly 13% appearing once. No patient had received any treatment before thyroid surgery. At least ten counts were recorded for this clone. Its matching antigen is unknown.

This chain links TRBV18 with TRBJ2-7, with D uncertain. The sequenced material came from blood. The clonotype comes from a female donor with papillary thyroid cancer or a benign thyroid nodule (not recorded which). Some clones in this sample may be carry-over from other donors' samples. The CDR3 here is CASSPQGRAYEQYF. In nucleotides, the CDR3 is TGTGCCAGCTCACCACAAGGCCGGGCCTACGAGCAGTACTTC.